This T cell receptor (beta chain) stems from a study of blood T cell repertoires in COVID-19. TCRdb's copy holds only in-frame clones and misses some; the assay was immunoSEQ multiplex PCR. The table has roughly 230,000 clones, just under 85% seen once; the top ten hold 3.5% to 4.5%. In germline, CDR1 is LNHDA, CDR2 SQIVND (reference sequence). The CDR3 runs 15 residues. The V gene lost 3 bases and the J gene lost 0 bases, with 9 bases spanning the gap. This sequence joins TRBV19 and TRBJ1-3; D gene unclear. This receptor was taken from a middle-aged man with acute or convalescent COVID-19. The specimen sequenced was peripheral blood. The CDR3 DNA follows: TGTGCCAGTAGTATGAGTAGTAACTCTGGAAACACCATATATTTT. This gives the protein CASSMSSNSGNTIYF. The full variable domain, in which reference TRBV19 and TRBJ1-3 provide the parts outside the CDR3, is DGGITQSPKYLFRKEGQNVTLSCEQNLNHDAMYWYRQDPGQGLRLIYYSQIVNDFQKGDIAEGYSVSREKKESFPLTVTSAQKNPTAFYLCASSMSSNSGNTIYFGEGSWLTVV.